The 20 T cell receptor beta chains below were found in one sample sequenced in a study of CD8+CD57+ T cells in acquired aplastic anemia. TCR beta VDJ and CDR3 profiling used genomic DNA as template. One entry per CDR3 protein, called by TCRdb with MiXCR from the reads. The table has roughly 150,000 distinct CDR3 sequences, around 45% seen once. Sequencing was performed on sorted CD4+, CD8+, or CD8+CD57+ T cells (not recorded which) from PBMCs. Source of these receptors: a human donor in good health.

This clonotype occurred many times. The chain links TRBV7-9 to TRBJ1-5; 7 nucleotides agree with TRBD1. Trimming at V came to 0 bases and at J to 7 bases, leaving 0 bases not matched to a gene. The CDR3 has 13 amino acids. Germline V gene sequence: CDR1 SEHNR, CDR2 FQNEAQ (reference sequence). Here the CDR3 DNA reads TGTGCCAGCAGCTTAGCAGGGGGCCAGCCCCAGCATTTT. It specifies CASSLAGGQPQHF.

Ten or more counts support this clonotype. The chain recombines TRBV14 with TRBJ2-7, with D perhaps matching TRBD2 (7 bases). The CDR3 sequence is 16 residues long. Germline CDR1 SGHDN, CDR2 FVKESK. Trimming removed 5 bases from V and 3 bases from J, with 20 bases in between. This chain's CDR3 is CASSGKGGESYYEQYF. CDR3 nucleotide sequence: TGTGCCAGCAGCGGGAAAGGGGGGGAATCTTACTACGAGCAGTACTTC.

Comments on this clonotype: One end of the junction varies from germline; a read error may be responsible. The V call is TRBV7-3, the J call TRBJ2-1; D is perhaps TRBD2 (6 bases). CDR1 is SGHTA and CDR2 is FQGTGA in the germline V gene. The CDR3 is 15 amino acids. The CDR3 sequence is CASSSGPAGNNEQFF. CDR3 DNA sequence: TGCGCCAGCAGCTCCGGACCAGCGGGCAACAATGAGCAGTTCTTC.

The J gene is TRBJ2-3, the V gene TRBV4-1, with D uncertain. Germline V gene data show CDR1 as MGHRA and CDR2 as YSYEKL. V dropped 0 bases and J dropped 3 bases, with 10 bases sitting between them. The length of the CDR3 is 15 residues. CDR3 sequence (DNA): TGCGCCAGCAGCCAAGACCCGATGGGGACAGATACGCAGTATTTT. Translation: CASSQDPMGTDTQYF.

Turning to this clonotype: A much larger clone is a single base away; this may be a read error. In DNA form, the CDR3 reads TGTGCCAGCAGTCTAGTCACTGAAGCTTTCTTT. Protein product: CASSLVTEAFF. V gene TRBV2 combines with J gene TRBJ1-1; D gene unclear. V was trimmed by 5 bases and J by 4 bases, leaving 5 bases between them. Germline V CDR1 and CDR2: SNHLY, FYNNEI. The CDR3 has 11 residues.

This clonotype was seen once. The chain joins TRBV7-8 to TRBJ1-2; unclear D gene. The CDR3 contains 12 residues. The V end was cut by 2 bases, the J end by 5 bases, with 6 bases between. Germline CDR1 SGHVS, CDR2 FQNEAQ. The CDR3 DNA reads as TGTGCCAGCAGCTTAATGAGTTATGGCTACACCTTC. Amino acids: CASSLMSYGYTF. The whole variable domain, remainder taken from reference TRBV7-8 and TRBJ1-2, is GAGVSQSPRYKVAKRGQDVALRCDPISGHVSLFWYQQALGQGPEFLTYFQNEAQLDKSGLPSDRFFAERPEGSVSTLKIQRTQQEDSAVYLCASSLMSYGYTFGSGTRLTVV.

This sequence joins TRBV4-1 and TRBJ2-1; D perhaps matches TRBD2 (7 bases). V was shortened by 1 base and J by 5 bases, with 15 bases between the two germline ends. This CDR3 region has 16 residues. In germline, CDR1 is MGHRA, CDR2 YSYEKL. The DNA for the CDR3 is TGCGCCAGCAGCCAAGTAGGGGGGGGGCCTCACAATGAGCAGTTCTTC. It yields the protein CASSQVGGGPHNEQFF.

Details on this clonotype: A single base separates this from a much larger clone, so it may be a read error. This rearrangement joins TRBV6-1 to TRBJ2-7; 7 bases match TRBD2. Germline V gene lookup returns CDR1 MNHNS and CDR2 SASEGT. The CDR3 has 14 amino acids. The CDR3 coding sequence is TGTGCCAGCTTCGTCGGCGGGAGCTCCTACGACCAGTACTTC. Residues: CASFVGGSSYDQYF.

The chain has TRBV7-2 and TRBJ1-1; 7 positions agree with TRBD1. The CDR3 extends over 15 amino acids. Germline loops: CDR1 SGHTA, CDR2 FQGNSA. V gave up 0 bases and J gave up 4 bases; unmatched junction bases: 5. Here the CDR3 reads CASSLAGGGGTEAFF. Written as DNA, the CDR3 is TGTGCCAGCAGCTTAGCAGGGGGCGGCGGCACTGAAGCTTTCTTT. The full variable domain, in which reference TRBV7-2 and TRBJ1-1 provide the parts outside the CDR3, is GAGVSQSPSNKVTEKGKDVELRCDPISGHTALYWYRQSLGQGLEFLIYFQGNSAPDKSGLPSDRFSAERTGGSVSTLTIQRTQQEDSAVYLCASSLAGGGGTEAFFGQGTRLTVV.

As to this clonotype: One end of the junction varies from germline; a read error may be responsible. The chain combines TRBV11-1 with TRBJ2-3, with 7 bases that match TRBD1. Germline CDR1 and CDR2: SGHAT and FQDESV (reference sequence). The CDR3 loop spans 15 amino acids. For the CDR3, the DNA is TGTGTCAGCAGGGTTCCAGGGGGAGCGACAGATACGCAGTATTTT. Translating it yields CVSRVPGGATDTQYF.

The chain joins TRBV10-3 to TRBJ2-3; 9 positions agree with TRBD2. Germline CDR1 and CDR2: ENHRY and SYGVKD. The CDR3 loop spans 17 amino acids. The trim removed 3 bases at V and 0 bases at J, leaving 7 bases unmatched. The chain's CDR3 is CAISELASGVSTDTQYF. In DNA, the CDR3 is TGTGCCATCAGTGAACTGGCTAGCGGGGTGAGCACAGATACGCAGTATTTT.

The chain joins TRBV5-1 to TRBJ2-3; TRBD2 is a possible D gene (6 bases). CDR1 and CDR2 (germline): SGHRS, YFSETQ. This CDR3 spans 16 amino acids. V was pared by 0 bases and J by 1 base, with 12 bases between. The CDR3 loop reads CASSLVGGDRTDTQYF. In nucleotides, the CDR3 is TGCGCCAGCAGCTTGGTTGGCGGGGACCGCACAGATACGCAGTATTTT.

The gene calls are TRBV10-2 and TRBJ2-1; D gene ambiguous. Trimming cost V 2 bases and J 8 bases, with 4 bases left between them. Germline assignment: CDR1 WSHSY and CDR2 SAAADI. The CDR3 totals 11 residues. The CDR3 is CASSELDEQFF. DNA of the CDR3: TGCGCCAGCAGTGAGCTGGATGAGCAGTTCTTC.

V gene TRBV28 combines with J gene TRBJ2-1; 12 bases agree with TRBD2. CDR3 length equals 16 residues. Germline V gene lookup returns CDR1 MDHEN and CDR2 SYDVKM. V was pared by 6 bases and J by 7 bases, with 10 bases of the junction left unmatched. CDR3 bases: TGTGCCAGCAGGATACTAGCGGGAGGTAGTTGGAATGAGCAGTTCTTC. Translation: CASRILAGGSWNEQFF.

This clonotype was seen ten or more times. The J gene is TRBJ2-1, the V gene TRBV10-3; 10 bases are shared with TRBD2. With V trimmed by 4 bases and J by 8 bases, 14 bases remained unmatched. CDR1 is ENHRY and CDR2 is SYGVKD in the germline V gene. The CDR3 length is 17 residues. The CDR3 protein is CAISATDGTSDWDEQFF. CDR3 coding DNA: TGTGCCATCAGTGCAACCGACGGGACTAGCGATTGGGATGAGCAGTTCTTC.

Comment on this clonotype: This may be a read error, as it is one base from a much larger clone. The rearrangement joins TRBV4-2 to TRBJ1-2; 9 bases line up with TRBD1. The CDR3 length is 16 residues. Per germline, CDR1 LGHNA and CDR2 YNFKEQ. V gave up 4 bases and J gave up 3 bases; unmatched junction bases: 9. The CDR3 loop is CASSPPGDRADYGYTF. The CDR3 coding sequence is TGTGCCAGCAGCCCACCGGGGGACAGGGCTGACTATGGCTACACCTTC.

This chain uses TRBV7-2 with TRBJ2-7, with D maybe TRBD2 (5 bases). Per germline, CDR1 SGHTA and CDR2 FQGNSA. There are 13 residues in the CDR3. V was clipped by 1 base and J by 5 bases, with 9 bases between them. In DNA form, the CDR3 reads TGTGCCAGCAGCTTAGTATACGGGGACGAGCAGTACTTC. Its protein is CASSLVYGDEQYF.

V is TRBV7-3 and J is TRBJ2-1, with D maybe TRBD1 (5 bases). Deletions cut 3 bases from V and 5 bases from J, with 17 bases between. Germline lookup yields CDR1 SGHTA and CDR2 FQGTGA. CDR3 length equals 16 residues. The CDR3 DNA reads as TGTGCCAGCAGCTTTTCCCCCGGACAAGGACACAATGAGCAGTTCTTC. Encoded protein: CASSFSPGQGHNEQFF.

This clonotype was seen only a few times. J is TRBJ2-2 and V is TRBV18; tentatively, D is TRBD2 (6 bases). The CDR3 consists of 14 residues. Germline V gene lookup returns CDR1 KGHSH and CDR2 LQKENI. V was shortened by 8 bases and J by 4 bases, with 14 bases between the two germline ends. For the CDR3, the DNA is TGTGCCAGCCAAAGAGGAGGGAGCACCGGGGAGCTGTTTTTT. This codes for CASQRGGSTGELFF.

The V call is TRBV7-8, the J call TRBJ1-1; maybe TRBD1 (5 bases). Trimming shortened V by 6 bases and J by 4 bases, and 21 bases separated the two germline ends. Germline CDR1 is SGHVS and CDR2 is FQNEAQ. The CDR3 covers 16 residues. The CDR3, as DNA: TGTGCCAGCAGTTTATCCAGGGCGCTAACATCCACTGAAGCTTTCTTT. Residues: CASSLSRALTSTEAFF.